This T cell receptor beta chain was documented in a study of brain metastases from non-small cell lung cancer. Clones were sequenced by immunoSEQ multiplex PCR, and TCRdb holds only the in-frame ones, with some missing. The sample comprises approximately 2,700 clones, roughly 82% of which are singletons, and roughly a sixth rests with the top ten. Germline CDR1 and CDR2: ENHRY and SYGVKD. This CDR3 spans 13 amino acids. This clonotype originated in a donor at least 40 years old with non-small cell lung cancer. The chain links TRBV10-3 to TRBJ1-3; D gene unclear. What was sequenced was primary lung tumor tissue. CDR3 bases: TGTGCAATCGGTCCTATCTCTGGAAACACCATATATTTT. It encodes CAIGPISGNTIYF.